This record concerns one T cell receptor beta chain sequence. This may be a read error, as it is one base from a much larger clone. This record belongs to a study of read filtering for tumor transcriptome and immune sequencing. V shed 5 bases, J shed 2 bases, and the junction held 7 bases outside the gene matches. This CDR3 has 14 residues. The germline CDR1 and CDR2 sequences are DFQATT and SNEGSKA (reference sequence). From 350 to 500 ng of RNA, a library with molecular barcoded alpha/delta and beta/gamma adaptors was made. TCRdb analysed the reads with MiXCR anew, one entry per CDR3 protein. The sample has 100,000 to 150,000 distinct CDR3 sequences; approximately 12% are singletons.

This sequence originates from a donor over 35 with multiple myeloma. The sample taken for sequencing was a population of CD138-negative cells sorted from bone marrow. V usage is TRBV20-1 and J usage is TRBJ2-3; 7 bases line up with TRBD2. As DNA, the CDR3 is TGCAGTGCTTGTGGGGGGGGGATCACAGATACGCAGTATTTT. Amino acids: CSACGGGITDTQYF.